Below, one TCR beta chain is given with its context. Its antigen is still unknown. Donors came from a validation cohort of some 130 subjects, distinct from the first 666-subject cohort. Data came from immunoSEQ multiplex PCR; TCRdb stores just in-frame clones and leaves some out. This sample has more than 110,000 clones, with approximately 86% found just once. This entry comes from a study of cytomegalovirus exposure and HLA in healthy donors. Study results and caveats: A few chains linked to CMV were shown in vitro to be specific for CMV antigens. Some TCR beta chains (roughly 160 of them) were listed as cytomegalovirus-associated. In the roughly 110 validation repertoires, roughly 94% of cluster scores exceeded 0, per a later analysis.

CDR3 size: 11 residues. V was clipped by 5 bases and J by 7 bases, with 8 bases between them. From germline, CDR1 is MGHDK and CDR2 SYGVNS. V is TRBV25-1 and J is TRBJ1-1, with D unresolved. Specimen: PBMCs. The receptor comes from a woman younger than 35 in good health and CMV-seropositive. DNA for the CDR3: TGTGCCAGCAGTTTTGGGCGTGAAGCTTTCTTT. Amino acids: CASSFGREAFF. The full variable domain, its missing parts supplied by reference TRBV25-1 and TRBJ1-1, is EADIYQTPRYLVIGTGKKITLECSQTMGHDKMYWYQQDPGMELHLIHYSYGVNSTEKGDLSSESTVSRIRTEHFPLTLESARPSHTSQYLCASSFGREAFFGQGTRLTVV.